This T cell receptor beta chain was sequenced for a study of shared clonotypes between healthy human individuals. Findings of the study overall: Among donors, clonotype sharing was expected to be affected by sequencing depth. Generation probabilities were higher for clonotypes shared across all four sorted-subset donors than for unshared ones. Compared with memory subsets, naive subsets generally had larger estimated richness.

In the case of this clone: Its specificity is unknown.

This CDR3 spans 19 amino acids. The V gene's germline CDR1 is MRHNA and CDR2 SNTAGT. The germline V and J ends were trimmed by 6 bases and 7 bases, with 31 bases remaining between them. The donor cohort consisted entirely of Caucasian adults residing in Nashville, Tennessee. Data came from immunoSEQ multiplex PCR; TCRdb stores just in-frame clones and leaves some out. The table shows 2 million to 2.5 million clones, with approximately 95% occurring only once. The origin of this receptor is a man aged 18 to 29 in good health. Some clones in this sample may be carry-over from other donors' samples. The sample taken for sequencing was naive CD4+ T cells from PBMCs. Subset described: CD45RA+ positively selected. J is TRBJ2-1 and V is TRBV6-4; D is possibly TRBD1 or TRBD2 (5 bases each). The CDR3 reads CASSPGAGKQGTRANEQFF. CDR3 coding DNA: TGTGCCAGCAGCCCCGGGGCCGGAAAACAAGGGACCCGGGCAAATGAGCAGTTCTTC.